What follows are 25 T cell receptor beta chains derived from one specimen sequenced in a study of shared clonotypes between healthy human individuals. Clones were sequenced by immunoSEQ multiplex PCR, and TCRdb holds only the in-frame ones, with some missing. The table shows hundreds of thousands of clones, with about 74% occurring only once. The sequenced sample consisted of memory CD4+ T cells sorted from blood. The subset denotes: CD45RA-negative fraction. All receptors derive from a woman under 40 in good health.

CDR3 nucleotides: TGTGCCAGCAGACGGACAGACATCTCTGGAAACACCATATATTTT. Residues: CASRRTDISGNTIYF. The chain carries TRBV11-1 and TRBJ1-3, with a possible D match to TRBD1 (6 bases). V was pared by 6 bases and J by 0 bases, with 12 bases between. CDR1 and CDR2 (germline): SGHAT, FQDESV (reference sequence). The CDR3 totals 15 residues.

The J gene is TRBJ1-2, the V gene TRBV28; D not certain. The length of the CDR3 is 14 residues. Germline lookup yields CDR1 MDHEN and CDR2 SYDVKM. V lost 1 base to trimming and J lost 0 bases, with 6 bases between them. The CDR3 DNA is TGTGCCAGCAGTTTATCACAGCCTAACTATGGCTACACCTTC. Residues: CASSLSQPNYGYTF.

This clone appeared many times. Other DNA sequences in this specimen translate into the identical CDR3. Here the CDR3 DNA reads TGTGCCAGCAGTTTCCCCGGACAGGGAGGTAACTATGGCTACACCTTC. Translating it yields CASSFPGQGGNYGYTF. The rearrangement uses TRBV28 and TRBJ1-2; 8 bases map to TRBD1. Germline V gene lookup returns CDR1 MDHEN and CDR2 SYDVKM. J gave up 1 base and V 3 bases, and 7 bases lay outside the gene matches. CDR3 length: 16 amino acids.

V usage is TRBV6-1 and J usage is TRBJ2-7; D is ambiguous. V was pared by 7 bases and J by 2 bases, with 12 bases between. CDR1 is MNHNS and CDR2 is SASEGT in the germline V gene. This CDR3 has 13 amino acids. CDR3 DNA sequence: TGTGCCAGCAAGAAAAACGAGGCCTACGAGCAGTACTTC. It specifies CASKKNEAYEQYF.

V gene TRBV6-1 combines with J gene TRBJ2-1, with D possibly being TRBD2 (6 bases). Trimming took 4 bases from V and 7 from J, leaving 17 bases between them. Germline CDR1 MNHNS, CDR2 SASEGT. The CDR3 runs to 15 residues. The CDR3 reads CASSAILRGTNEQFF. The CDR3 nucleotides are TGTGCCAGCAGTGCTATCTTGCGGGGAACGAATGAGCAGTTCTTC.

V usage is TRBV5-1 and J usage is TRBJ1-2; TRBD1 matches 7 bases. Germline V CDR1 and CDR2: SGHRS, YFSETQ. V gave up 4 bases and J gave up 7 bases; unmatched junction bases: 10. The CDR3 consists of 14 residues. In nucleotides, the CDR3 is TGCGCCAGCAGCGGAGGGACAGAAGGTTCTGGCTACACCTTC. Translating it yields CASSGGTEGSGYTF. Based on the CDR3 plus reference TRBV5-1 and TRBJ1-2, the full variable domain is KAGVTQTPRYLIKTRGQQVTLSCSPISGHRSVSWYQQTPGQGLQFLFEYFSETQRNKGNFPGRFSGRQFSNSRSEMNVSTLELGDSALYLCASSGGTEGSGYTFGSGTRLTVV.

This clone was seen a handful of times. The chain links TRBV2 to TRBJ1-4, with 7 bases aligning to TRBD1. CDR1 is SNHLY, CDR2 FYNNEI, per germline. The CDR3 is 15 amino acids. After removal of 1 base from V and 4 bases from J, the junction contained 3 bases not matched to a gene. The CDR3 bases are TGTGCCAGCAGTGAAGACAGGGGACTTAATGAAAAACTGTTTTTT. This gives the protein CASSEDRGLNEKLFF.

The table lists this clone with a few counts. V usage is TRBV7-9 and J usage is TRBJ1-1; a weak D match, TRBD1 (5 bases). V lost 5 bases, J lost 7 bases, and 17 bases lay in between. This CDR3 contains 14 residues. Germline CDR1 is SEHNR and CDR2 is FQNEAQ (reference sequence). CDR3: CASSGTSVDNEAFF. The CDR3 DNA follows: TGTGCCAGCAGCGGGACGAGCGTGGACAATGAAGCTTTCTTT.

Details on this clone: Other DNA sequences in this specimen translate into the identical CDR3. The chain joins TRBV9 to TRBJ1-4; D ambiguous. CDR3 length equals 14 residues. Between the trimmed V and J ends, which lost 4 bases and 1 base, there was a span of 8 bases. Germline CDR1 is SGDLS and CDR2 is YYNGEE. The CDR3 here is CASSWGGTNEKLFF. The CDR3 DNA is TGTGCCAGCAGCTGGGGAGGAACTAATGAAAAACTGTTTTTT.

This clone is a singleton in its sample. This chain joins TRBV7-2 and TRBJ2-1, with D perhaps matching TRBD2 (6 bases). Germline CDR1 SGHTA, CDR2 FQGNSA. The CDR3 covers 15 residues. Trimming pared 2 bases from V and 5 bases from J, leaving 13 bases between. CDR3 region: CASSLSRRGDNEQFF. The CDR3 region has the DNA TGTGCCAGCAGCTTATCTAGGCGGGGCGACAATGAGCAGTTCTTC.

This chain links TRBV6-6 with TRBJ2-2; no reliable D call. The germline V gene encodes CDR1 MNHNY and CDR2 SVGAGI (reference sequence). The CDR3 is 16 residues long. Trimming removed 4 bases from V and 0 bases from J, with 12 bases in between. The CDR3 bases are TGTGCCAGCAGTTCGCGACGAGCCGCGAACACCGGGGAGCTGTTTTTT. This encodes CASSSRRAANTGELFF.

The V call is TRBV25-1, the J call TRBJ2-7; D ambiguous. The V end lost 6 bases, the J end lost 2 bases, and 14 bases lay between the germline ends. In germline, CDR1 is MGHDK, CDR2 SYGVNS. There are 14 residues in the CDR3. The CDR3 sequence: CASSSDGEAYEQYF. The CDR3 nucleotides read TGTGCCAGCAGCTCGGACGGAGAGGCCTACGAGCAGTACTTC.

The chain is built from TRBV6-1 and TRBJ1-5; perhaps TRBD1 as D (5 bases). V lost 4 bases and J lost 3, with 16 bases in between. The CDR3 spans 16 residues. The germline V gene encodes CDR1 MNHNS and CDR2 SASEGT. DNA for the CDR3: TGTGCCAGCAGTGTTTTTGGGACCGAAAACAATCAGCCCCAGCATTTT. Translated: CASSVFGTENNQPQHF.

A remark on this clone: Other DNA sequences within the sample encode an identical CDR3. This rearrangement joins TRBV25-1 to TRBJ1-1, with a possible D match to TRBD1 (6 bases). The germline CDR1 and CDR2 sequences are MGHDK and SYGVNS. V shed 7 bases and J shed 3 bases, with 12 bases lying between them. This CDR3 is built from 13 residues. The CDR3 DNA follows: TGTGCCAGCATGCGAGGGGGGTACACTGAAGCTTTCTTT. It is translated as CASMRGGYTEAFF.

The chain combines TRBV7-9 with TRBJ1-1, with D possibly matching TRBD1 (6 bases). Germline values: CDR1 SEHNR, CDR2 FQNEAQ (reference sequence). The V end lost 5 bases, the J end lost 5 bases, and 15 bases lay between the germline ends. The CDR3 is made up of 14 amino acids. CDR3 DNA: TGTGCCAGCAGCCCGGGGGCCCAGGTGACTGAAGCTTTCTTT. This codes for CASSPGAQVTEAFF.

The table lists this clone with a few counts. The chain combines TRBV4-1 with TRBJ2-7; TRBD2 matches 8 bases. The CDR3 is 18 residues long. V was clipped by 0 bases and J by 2 bases; unmatched bases: 12. Per germline, CDR1 MGHRA and CDR2 YSYEKL. CDR3: CASSQDPIDSGAPYEQYF. In DNA, the CDR3 is TGCGCCAGCAGCCAAGATCCGATTGATAGCGGGGCCCCCTACGAGCAGTACTTC.

The chain links TRBV6-5 to TRBJ1-1; perhaps TRBD1 as D (5 bases). The germline V and J ends were trimmed by 0 bases and 1 base, with 9 bases remaining between them. This CDR3 contains 15 residues. Germline lookup yields CDR1 MNHEY and CDR2 SVGAGI. CDR3 in DNA: TGTGCCAGCAGTTACTCCCAGGGAACGAACACTGAAGCTTTCTTT. It yields the protein CASSYSQGTNTEAFF.

The gene calls are TRBV27 and TRBJ2-7; tentative D call: TRBD2 (5 bases). CDR3 length equals 14 residues. The germline V gene encodes CDR1 MNHEY and CDR2 SMNVEV (reference sequence). The V end lost 4 bases, the J end lost 7 bases, and 17 bases lay between the germline ends. The chain's CDR3 is CASSSRTDSWEQYF. The CDR3 DNA reads as TGTGCCAGCAGTTCTAGGACTGACTCCTGGGAGCAGTACTTC.

This sequence joins TRBV15 and TRBJ1-5; TRBD1 is a possible D gene (6 bases). Trimming pared 3 bases from V and 4 bases from J, leaving 10 bases between. The CDR3 length is 14 residues. CDR1 is LNHNV, CDR2 YYDKDF, per germline (reference sequence). The DNA of the CDR3 is TGTGCCACCAGCAGCAGGGGCCGGAATCAGCCCCAGCATTTT. Encoded protein: CATSSRGRNQPQHF. Drawing the rest from reference TRBV15 and TRBJ1-5, the complete variable domain is DAMVIQNPRYQVTQFGKPVTLSCSQTLNHNVMYWYQQKSSQAPKLLFHYYDKDFNNEADTPDNFQSRRPNTSFCFLDIRSPGLGDTAMYLCATSSRGRNQPQHFGDGTRLSIL.

This chain joins TRBV6-5 and TRBJ2-5; TRBD1 matches at 8 bases. This CDR3 is 14 amino acids long. Per germline, CDR1 MNHEY and CDR2 SVGAGI. V dropped 5 bases and J dropped 2; count of bases not matched to a gene: 4. The chain's CDR3 is CASSETGVQETQYF. In nucleotides, the CDR3 is TGTGCCAGCAGTGAGACAGGGGTACAAGAGACCCAGTACTTC.

This clone has ten or more counts. A read error may be the cause here, since a much bigger clone is one base away. This sample also contains other DNA sequences that code for the same CDR3. This chain connects TRBV11-2 to TRBJ2-7; D gene uncertain. CDR1 is SGHAT, CDR2 FQNNGV, per germline. This CDR3 has 14 amino acids. V gave up 2 bases and J gave up 0 bases, with 8 bases separating them. CDR3 loop: CASSLQRDSYEQYF. The CDR3 DNA follows: TGTGCCAGCAGCTTACAGCGCGACTCCTACGAGCAGTACTTC.

J is TRBJ2-3 and V is TRBV5-4; 12 nucleotides match TRBD2. V dropped 4 bases and J dropped 6; count of bases not matched to a gene: 6. From germline, CDR1 is SGHNT and CDR2 YYREEE (reference sequence). CDR3 length: 15 residues. CDR3 sequence (DNA): TGTGCCAGCAGCCCACGACTAGCGGGAGACGATACGCAGTATTTT. This codes for CASSPRLAGDDTQYF.

The sample holds a few counts of this clone. The identical CDR3 is also encoded by other nucleotide sequences in the sample. V usage is TRBV6-5 and J usage is TRBJ2-5, with a weak D call TRBD2 (6 bases). The CDR3 length is 11 residues. V was trimmed by 5 bases and J by 5 bases, leaving 6 bases between them. Germline values: CDR1 MNHEY, CDR2 SVGAGI. The CDR3 DNA sequence: TGTGCCAGCAGTGCGGGGGAGACCCAGTACTTC. Its translation: CASSAGETQYF.

The rearrangement links TRBV18 to TRBJ1-2; 8 bases match TRBD1. CDR3 length equals 14 residues. The germline V gene encodes CDR1 KGHSH and CDR2 LQKENI. With V trimmed by 5 bases and J by 4 bases, 6 bases remained unmatched. In nucleotides, the CDR3 is TGTGCCAGCTCAGCGACAGGGGCATCCTATGGCTACACCTTC. Protein product: CASSATGASYGYTF.

The chain employs TRBV18 and TRBJ2-1; 15 bases match TRBD2. This CDR3 is built from 17 residues. Per germline, CDR1 KGHSH and CDR2 LQKENI. The V gene end was trimmed by 0 bases and the J gene end by 7 bases; junction bases not matched to a gene: 4. CDR3 residues: CASSPPSGTSGRNEQFF. CDR3 DNA sequence: TGTGCCAGCTCACCACCCTCCGGGACTAGCGGGAGGAATGAGCAGTTCTTC.